The 9 T cell receptor beta chains listed next were all sequenced from one sample in a study of T cell repertoires in cytomegalovirus infection. Their antigens are not known. TCRdb independently ran MiXCR on the reads; one entry per CDR3 protein. This table has 450,000 to 600,000 distinct CDR3 sequences, around 30% appearing once. Here the sequenced sample was cultured PBMCs, taken from culture after CMV antigen stimulation. Receptor source: a human donor in good health (CMV status not recorded). Some clones in this sample may be carry-over from other donors' samples.

The chain employs TRBV20-1 and TRBJ2-3; D is ambiguous. This CDR3 comprises 15 residues. Per the germline V gene, CDR1 is DFQATT and CDR2 is SNEGSKA (reference sequence). Trimming stripped 6 bases from V and 6 bases from J, with 22 bases between. The DNA for the CDR3 is TGCAGTGCATGGGGAAGGTCCCCCTACACTGATACGCAGTATTTT. Protein sequence: CSAWGRSPYTDTQYF.

The rearrangement uses TRBV19 and TRBJ1-2; D gene ambiguous. CDR1 and CDR2 from the germline V gene are LNHDA and SQIVND (reference sequence). The CDR3 is 13 amino acids. The V and J ends lost 3 bases and 8 bases respectively, with 13 bases between them. CDR3 protein: CASSIGYPRGYTF. Written as DNA, the CDR3 is TGTGCCAGTAGTATTGGCTACCCAAGGGGCTACACCTTC.

This clonotype was seen a single time. This chain's CDR3 is CASSVTGGAGQPQHF. For the CDR3, the DNA is TGTGCCAGCAGTGTGACAGGGGGCGCAGGTCAGCCCCAGCATTTT. The chain joins TRBV12-3 or TRBV12-4 to TRBJ1-5; TRBD1 matches at 10 bases. The V segment lost 5 bases and the J segment 6 bases; nucleotides outside the gene matches: 7. CDR3 length: 15 residues.

In its sample, this clonotype was seen a few times. The chain combines TRBV28 with TRBJ1-2; D ambiguous. This CDR3 has 12 residues. The germline V and J ends were trimmed by 2 bases and 8 bases, with 9 bases remaining between them. Germline CDR1 MDHEN, CDR2 SYDVKM. The CDR3 protein is CASSLKRWGYTF. The CDR3 DNA follows: TGTGCCAGCAGTTTAAAAAGGTGGGGCTACACCTTC.

The genes are TRBV12-3 or TRBV12-4 and TRBJ2-1; weak D call: TRBD1 (5 bases). This CDR3 region has 15 residues. V was trimmed by 7 bases and J by 5 bases, leaving 18 bases between them. The CDR3 DNA reads TGTGCCAGCACCCCGAACGCAGGGCGAAACAATGAGCAGTTCTTC. Protein product: CASTPNAGRNNEQFF.

The chain joins TRBV28 to TRBJ1-5; 7 nucleotides align to TRBD1. With V trimmed by 8 bases and J by 5 bases, 6 bases remained unmatched. The CDR3 sequence is 13 residues long. In germline, CDR1 is MDHEN, CDR2 SYDVKM. As DNA, the CDR3 is TGTGCCAGCGGGAGACAGGGATATCAGCCCCAGCATTTT. Translated: CASGRQGYQPQHF.

The V gene is TRBV5-1, the J gene TRBJ1-1, with a weak D call TRBD1 (5 bases). The germline gives CDR1 SGHRS, CDR2 YFSETQ. V dropped 0 bases and J dropped 2 bases, with 17 bases sitting between them. This CDR3 is built from 17 residues. CDR3: CASSLGPRAGLNTEAFF. The DNA for the CDR3 is TGCGCCAGCAGCTTGGGCCCACGGGCAGGGCTTAACACTGAAGCTTTCTTT.

This chain's CDR3 is CASSPEGLAINEQYF. In DNA form, the CDR3 reads TGTGCCAGCAGCCCAGAGGGGCTAGCGATAAACGAGCAGTACTTC. The chain recombines TRBV7-6 with TRBJ2-7, with D tentatively TRBD2 (6 bases). The V end was cut by 5 bases, the J end by 5 bases, with 19 bases between. Germline V lookup: CDR1 SGHVS, CDR2 FNYEAQ. This CDR3 is built from 15 residues. Full variable domain (remainder filled in from reference TRBV7-6 and TRBJ2-7): GAGVSQSPRYKVTKRGQDVALRCDPISGHVSLYWYRQALGQGPEFLTYFNYEAQQDKSGLPNDRFSAERPEGSISTLTIQRTEQRDSAMYRCASSPEGLAINEQYFGPGTRLTVT.

This clonotype was detected only a few times. V gene TRBV28 combines with J gene TRBJ1-5, with unresolved D. From germline, CDR1 is MDHEN and CDR2 SYDVKM. CDR3 size: 17 residues. V gave up 1 base and J gave up 0 bases, with 13 bases separating them. The CDR3 here is CASSLFTLLHSNQPQHF. CDR3 coding DNA: TGTGCCAGCAGTTTATTTACCCTCCTGCATAGCAATCAGCCCCAGCATTTT.